This entry lists 29 T cell receptor beta chains sequenced from one sample in a study of beta chain features in type 1 diabetes. Expressed TCRB transcripts were sequenced after all isolated RNA was converted to cDNA. TCRdb's table, derived via immunoSEQ multiplex PCR, lists solely in-frame clones and lacks some. Here the sample spans about 620,000 clones, roughly 16% being singletons. The material sequenced was naive CD4+ T cells from blood. These receptors all stem from a man between 18 and 29 years old in good health.

The chain uses TRBV5-4 and TRBJ2-1; D remains unclear. CDR3 length equals 14 residues. CDR1 and CDR2 from the germline V gene are SGHNT and YYREEE (reference sequence). Trimming took 0 bases from V and 7 from J, leaving 11 bases between them. In nucleotides, the CDR3 is TGTGCCAGCAGCTTGGGGGTCGTTCGGAATGAGCAGTTCTTC. Encoded protein: CASSLGVVRNEQFF.

This chain uses TRBV25-1 with TRBJ2-2; no clear D. The CDR3 extends over 11 amino acids. Germline loops: CDR1 MGHDK, CDR2 SYGVNS. V lost 7 bases and J lost 6, with 6 bases in between. The DNA for the CDR3 is TGTGCCAGCAAGAGGTCCGGGGAGCTGTTTTTT. This encodes CASKRSGELFF.

The chain uses TRBV7-3 and TRBJ2-1; 12 bases map to TRBD2. Trimming took 5 bases from V and 5 from J; bases not matched to a gene: 7. Germline V gene lookup returns CDR1 SGHTA and CDR2 FQGTGA. There are 16 residues in the CDR3. The CDR3 DNA reads TGTGCCAGCAGCCGTCGGACTAGCGGGGCTCACAATGAGCAGTTCTTC. Encoded protein: CASSRRTSGAHNEQFF. The variable domain in full, with the rest retrieved from reference TRBV7-3 and TRBJ2-1, is GAGVSQTPSNKVTEKGKYVELRCDPISGHTALYWYRQSLGQGPEFLIYFQGTGAADDSGLPNDRFFAVRPEGSVSTLKIQRTERGDSAVYLCASSRRTSGAHNEQFFGPGTRLTVL.

This clone occurred a few times. The gene calls are TRBV7-9 and TRBJ2-2, with D possibly matching TRBD2 (5 bases). The CDR3 has 17 residues. Trimming removed 0 bases at V and 1 base at J, with 12 bases between. Germline lookup yields CDR1 SEHNR and CDR2 FQNEAQ (reference sequence). The CDR3 DNA sequence: TGTGCCAGCAGCTTAGCGCATCGGGAACTGAACACCGGGGAGCTGTTTTTT. This translates into CASSLAHRELNTGELFF.

V gene TRBV14 combines with J gene TRBJ1-2; tentative D call: TRBD1 (5 bases). V was shortened by 3 bases and J by 8 bases, with 19 bases between the two germline ends. The germline CDR1 and CDR2 sequences are SGHDN and FVKESK. CDR3 length equals 15 residues. CDR3 bases: TGTGCCAGCAGCCACCGGGACTCCCGGACGGGAGGCTACACCTTC. As protein: CASSHRDSRTGGYTF.

V gene TRBV28 combines with J gene TRBJ1-2, with D maybe TRBD1 (6 bases). The CDR3 sequence is 17 residues long. Trimming removed 1 base at V and 4 bases at J, with 19 bases between. The germline V gene has CDR1 MDHEN and CDR2 SYDVKM. The CDR3 here is CASSLSKAYRVGYGYTF. The DNA for the CDR3 is TGTGCCAGCAGTTTATCCAAAGCCTACAGGGTCGGCTATGGCTACACCTTC.

V and J are TRBV27 and TRBJ2-2; D gene uncertain. CDR1 MNHEY and CDR2 SMNVEV come from the germline V gene (reference sequence). Trimming took 4 bases from V and 7 from J, leaving 13 bases between them. The CDR3 runs 14 residues. This chain's CDR3 is CASSSRWGIGELFF. In DNA, the CDR3 is TGTGCCAGCAGTTCACGGTGGGGAATCGGGGAGCTGTTTTTT.

The rearrangement uses TRBV28 and TRBJ2-3; no clear D gene. Trimming removed 7 bases from V and 2 bases from J, with 13 bases in between. Looked up from germline, CDR1 is MDHEN and CDR2 is SYDVKM. This CDR3 is 14 amino acids long. The CDR3 DNA reads TGTGCCAGCACCTCGCTCAGGCTCACAGATACGCAGTATTTT. This translates into CASTSLRLTDTQYF.

This clone occurred a few times. The rearrangement joins TRBV5-4 to TRBJ2-5; no definite D call. Germline V CDR1 and CDR2: SGHNT, YYREEE (reference sequence). V lost 0 bases and J lost 7, with 10 bases in between. The CDR3 contains 13 residues. CDR3 protein: CASSLGEVGTQYF. The CDR3 bases are TGTGCCAGCAGCTTGGGCGAGGTCGGGACCCAGTACTTC.

This clone was detected only a few times. V usage is TRBV5-1 and J usage is TRBJ1-1, with TRBD1 as a possible D gene (5 bases). Trimming cost V 4 bases and J 6 bases, with 13 bases left between them. The CDR3 is made up of 13 amino acids. Germline V gene lookup returns CDR1 SGHRS and CDR2 YFSETQ. The CDR3 is CASSLDRGAEAFF. CDR3 DNA: TGCGCCAGCAGCCTCGACCGAGGGGCTGAAGCTTTCTTT.

The chain uses TRBV7-2 and TRBJ2-5; D gene uncertain. The J call may be mistaken, given a closer DNA end match to TRBJ2-7. The CDR3 has 14 residues. The germline V gene has CDR1 SGHTA and CDR2 FQGNSA. The CDR3 sequence is CASSLEVSAYEQYF. Written as DNA, the CDR3 is TGTGCCAGCAGCTTAGAGGTTTCCGCCTACGAGCAGTACTTC.

This clone occurred a few times. The chain carries TRBV7-9 and TRBJ2-7, with 7 bases that match TRBD2. V lost 0 bases and J lost 5; bases outside the gene matches: 4. This CDR3 region has 14 residues. Germline V gene lookup returns CDR1 SEHNR and CDR2 FQNEAQ (reference sequence). CDR3 sequence (DNA): TGTGCCAGCAGCTTAGCAGGACTAGGAAACGAGCAGTACTTC. As protein: CASSLAGLGNEQYF. Looking up the rest from reference TRBV7-9 and TRBJ2-7 gives the full variable domain: DTGVSQNPRHKITKRGQNVTFRCDPISEHNRLYWYRQTLGQGPEFLTYFQNEAQLEKSRLLSDRFSAERPKGSFSTLEIQRTEQGDSAMYLCASSLAGLGNEQYFGPGTRLTVT.

This clone was recorded many times. The rearrangement joins TRBV14 to TRBJ2-1; a weak D match, TRBD1 (6 bases). CDR3 length equals 13 residues. V was pared by 6 bases and J by 5 bases, with 11 bases between. The germline V gene encodes CDR1 SGHDN and CDR2 FVKESK. CDR3 amino acids: CASSRQVNNEQFF. For the CDR3, the DNA is TGTGCCAGCAGTCGACAGGTAAACAATGAGCAGTTCTTC.

This clone was counted between two and nine times. The chain uses TRBV28 and TRBJ2-7; D is unresolved. This CDR3 has 12 amino acids. From germline, CDR1 is MDHEN and CDR2 SYDVKM. V lost 4 bases and J 2 bases, leaving 6 bases between the germline ends. This CDR3 reads CASSSYTYEQYF. The CDR3 nucleotides are TGTGCCAGCAGTTCCTACACCTACGAGCAGTACTTC.

The V gene is TRBV19, the J gene TRBJ2-1; 9 positions agree with TRBD1. The CDR3 totals 12 residues. Germline V lookup: CDR1 LNHDA, CDR2 SQIVND (reference sequence). V dropped 6 bases and J dropped 10; count of bases not matched to a gene: 4. CDR3 sequence reads: CASSLDRGEQFF. In DNA form, the CDR3 reads TGTGCCAGTAGCCTGGACAGGGGAGAGCAGTTCTTC.

This clone was seen only a few times. The chain joins TRBV11-2 to TRBJ2-7; D is tentatively TRBD1 or TRBD2 (5 bases each). The germline V and J ends were trimmed by 3 bases and 6 bases, with 6 bases remaining between them. From germline, CDR1 is SGHAT and CDR2 FQNNGV. The CDR3 is made up of 11 amino acids. DNA for the CDR3: TGTGCCAGCAGCTTGGGGGTCGAGCAGTACTTC. Protein sequence: CASSLGVEQYF.

This chain uses TRBV5-1 with TRBJ2-3; the D is unclear. Germline assignment: CDR1 SGHRS and CDR2 YFSETQ. Trimming removed 5 bases from V and 1 base from J, with 11 bases in between. CDR3 size: 14 residues. In DNA, the CDR3 is TGCGCCAGCAGAAAGCAGCTCGGCACAGATACGCAGTATTTT. It is translated as CASRKQLGTDTQYF.

This clone showed up just a few times. The rearrangement uses TRBV6-5 and TRBJ1-1; TRBD1 might be the D (6 bases). CDR3 length: 13 residues. Germline CDR1 is MNHEY and CDR2 is SVGAGI. Deletions cut 5 bases from V and 9 bases from J, with 16 bases between. CDR3 residues: CASSASSTGKAFF. The CDR3 bases are TGTGCCAGCAGTGCCTCATCGACAGGAAAAGCTTTCTTT.

A few counts support this clone. V is TRBV7-2 and J is TRBJ2-6; the D is unclear. Per germline, CDR1 SGHTA and CDR2 FQGNSA. The CDR3 has 14 residues. The V and J ends lost 5 bases and 2 bases respectively, with 7 bases between them. The CDR3 sequence is CASSGWAGANVLTF. The CDR3 nucleotides read TGTGCCAGCAGCGGATGGGCTGGGGCCAACGTCCTGACTTTC.

This chain connects TRBV9 to TRBJ1-2; D remains ambiguous. V was clipped by 0 bases and J by 3 bases, with 12 bases between them. This CDR3 region has 15 residues. CDR1 is SGDLS, CDR2 YYNGEE, per germline. The CDR3 loop reads CASSVARAAYYGYTF. The CDR3 bases are TGTGCCAGCAGCGTAGCTCGGGCAGCCTACTATGGCTACACCTTC. Supplemented by reference TRBV9 and TRBJ1-2, the full variable domain reads DSGVTQTPKHLITATGQRVTLRCSPRSGDLSVYWYQQSLDQGLQFLIQYYNGEERAKGNILERFSAQQFPDLHSELNLSSLELGDSALYFCASSVARAAYYGYTFGSGTRLTVV.

The chain combines TRBV9 with TRBJ1-3; TRBD1 agrees at 7 bases. The CDR3 has 14 residues. Germline V gives CDR1 SGDLS, CDR2 YYNGEE. Trimming removed 2 bases from V and 4 bases from J; junction bases left unmatched: 3. The CDR3 protein is CASSVGTEGNTIYF. DNA of the CDR3: TGTGCCAGCAGCGTCGGGACAGAAGGAAACACCATATATTTT.

This clone occurred a few times. The chain recombines TRBV5-4 with TRBJ2-5, with 10 bases that match TRBD2. The V gene's germline CDR1 is SGHNT and CDR2 YYREEE (reference sequence). J lost 3 bases, V lost 1 base, and 3 bases had no gene match. This CDR3 region has 15 residues. The CDR3 spells CASSLTAGGEETQYF. As DNA, the CDR3 is TGTGCCAGCAGCTTGACAGCGGGGGGGGAAGAGACCCAGTACTTC.

V usage is TRBV19 and J usage is TRBJ2-4, with 7 bases matching TRBD1. Trimming removed 3 bases from V and 0 bases from J; junction bases left unmatched: 17. Looked up from germline, CDR1 is LNHDA and CDR2 is SQIVND (reference sequence). This CDR3 has 20 residues. CDR3 amino acids: CASSIEHGQGVKLAKNIQYF. The CDR3 DNA is TGTGCCAGTAGTATCGAGCACGGTCAGGGGGTGAAGCTAGCCAAAAACATTCAGTACTTC. Drawing the rest from reference TRBV19 and TRBJ2-4, the complete variable domain is DGGITQSPKYLFRKEGQNVTLSCEQNLNHDAMYWYRQDPGQGLRLIYYSQIVNDFQKGDIAEGYSVSREKKESFPLTVTSAQKNPTAFYLCASSIEHGQGVKLAKNIQYFGAGTRLSVL.

This clone was picked up a small number of times. CDR3 in amino acids: CASSPGRAGQSDTQYF. The CDR3 coding sequence is TGTGCCAGCAGCCCAGGTCGGGCAGGGCAGTCGGATACGCAGTATTTT. The chain recombines TRBV7-2 with TRBJ2-3; tentative D call: TRBD1 (5 bases). Trimming removed 5 bases from V and 6 bases from J, with 21 bases in between. The V gene's germline CDR1 is SGHTA and CDR2 FQGNSA. The CDR3 is made up of 16 amino acids.

In this sample, this clone turned up a few times. The chain is built from TRBV9 and TRBJ2-3; TRBD2 agrees at 10 bases. With 4 bases clipped from V and 2 bases from J, the junction kept 4 bases outside the gene matches. Germline-derived CDR1 and CDR2 are SGDLS and YYNGEE. This CDR3 is built from 15 residues. Written as DNA, the CDR3 is TGTGCCAGCAGCAATAGCGGGGGGAACACAGATACGCAGTATTTT. It is translated as CASSNSGGNTDTQYF.

The chain employs TRBV7-2 and TRBJ1-4; the match to TRBD1 covers 11 bases. V shed 3 bases and J 10 bases; nucleotides not matched to a gene: 4. Germline CDR1 SGHTA, CDR2 FQGNSA. CDR3 length equals 14 residues. The CDR3 DNA reads TGTGCCAGCAGCTTGGACAGGGGGCAGGGAAAACTGTTTTTT. Encoded protein: CASSLDRGQGKLFF.

The V call is TRBV28, the J call TRBJ2-7; 8 bases map to TRBD2. CDR1 is MDHEN and CDR2 is SYDVKM in the germline V gene. After removal of 7 bases from V and 4 bases from J, the junction contained 18 bases not matched to a gene. There are 17 residues in the CDR3. The CDR3 DNA reads TGTGCCAGCACCAAATTGTCCCCCTCGGGACTAGTGTACGAGCAGTACTTC. Protein product: CASTKLSPSGLVYEQYF.

This clone was found a few times. This chain links TRBV7-9 with TRBJ2-2; 8 positions match TRBD1. The CDR3 sequence is 18 residues long. Germline V gene sequence: CDR1 SEHNR, CDR2 FQNEAQ (reference sequence). The V gene end was trimmed by 5 bases and the J gene end by 0 bases; junction bases not matched to a gene: 11. The CDR3 protein is CASSGEGTGPSNTGELFF. The DNA for the CDR3 is TGTGCCAGCAGCGGAGAAGGGACAGGCCCCTCGAACACCGGGGAGCTGTTTTTT.

This clone was counted between two and nine times. The same CDR3 is also encoded by other DNA sequences in this sample. The chain recombines TRBV9 with TRBJ2-7; D call uncertain. The CDR3 is made up of 11 amino acids. Germline values: CDR1 SGDLS, CDR2 YYNGEE. The ends were cut back, 2 bases at V and 5 bases at J, with 5 bases in the middle. The CDR3 is CASSVGDEQYF. The CDR3 nucleotides are TGTGCCAGCAGCGTTGGGGACGAGCAGTACTTC.